A selection of T cell receptor beta chains follows, all from one sample in a study of shared clonotypes between healthy human individuals. TCRdb's table, derived via immunoSEQ multiplex PCR, lists solely in-frame clones and lacks some. The data hold 2 million to 3 million clones, with 80% to 95% observed a single time. Sequences were obtained from naive CD4+ T cells from PBMCs. The origin of the receptors is a man between 18 and 35 years old in good health. Some clones in this sample may be carry-over from other donors' samples. Both conserved end residues are part of each CDR3. Fields, in order: clone size, J gene, V gene, D gene, CDR3 protein, CDR3 DNA. A D gene is named only where the DNA matches it firmly. Where a row states a size, it is once, few, many or the class of an expanded clone; other rows omit it.

clone size: .; J gene: TRBJ1-1; V gene: TRBV2; D gene: .; CDR3 protein: CASSATRTPLGAEAFF; CDR3 DNA: TGTGCCAGCAGTGCGACGCGGACCCCGCTCGGCGCTGAAGCTTTCTTT
clone size: few; J gene: TRBJ2-7; V gene: TRBV5-1; D gene: .; CDR3 protein: CASSLGAYEQYF; CDR3 DNA: TGCGCCAGCAGCTTGGGGGCCTACGAGCAGTACTTC
clone size: .; J gene: TRBJ2-5; V gene: TRBV21-1; D gene: .; CDR3 protein: CASSPPRTGVEETQYF; CDR3 DNA: TGTGCCAGCAGCCCCCCCCGGACAGGGGTTGAAGAGACCCAGTACTTC
clone size: .; J gene: TRBJ1-1; V gene: TRBV30; D gene: .; CDR3 protein: CAWERGNTEAFF; CDR3 DNA: TGTGCCTGGGAAAGGGGGAACACTGAAGCTTTCTTT
clone size: .; J gene: TRBJ1-2; V gene: TRBV30; D gene: .; CDR3 protein: CTLRRNYGYTF; CDR3 DNA: TGTACGTTACGCAGGAACTATGGCTACACCTTC
clone size: once; J gene: TRBJ2-2; V gene: TRBV19; D gene: .; CDR3 protein: CASSILSGTATGELFF; CDR3 DNA: TGTGCCAGTAGTATTTTATCGGGCACAGCCACCGGGGAGCTGTTTTTT
clone size: .; J gene: TRBJ1-1; V gene: TRBV5-1; D gene: .; CDR3 protein: CASSLVGYWDTEAFF; CDR3 DNA: TGCGCCAGCAGCTTGGTGGGTTACTGGGACACTGAAGCTTTCTTT
clone size: once; J gene: TRBJ2-7; V gene: TRBV4-1; D gene: .; CDR3 protein: CASSPRTDESYEQYF; CDR3 DNA: TGCGCCAGCAGCCCTAGGACAGACGAGTCCTACGAGCAGTACTTC
clone size: .; J gene: TRBJ2-3; V gene: TRBV6-1; D gene: TRBD2; CDR3 protein: CASREGLAITDTQYF; CDR3 DNA: TGTGCCAGCAGAGAGGGACTAGCGATCACAGATACGCAGTATTTT
clone size: .; J gene: TRBJ2-5; V gene: TRBV7-2; D gene: .; CDR3 protein: CASSLGAEAPQYF; CDR3 DNA: TGTGCCAGCAGCTTGGGGGCGGAAGCTCCACAGTACTTC
clone size: .; J gene: TRBJ2-7; V gene: TRBV6-1; D gene: TRBD2; CDR3 protein: CASSSPGLDYEQYF; CDR3 DNA: TGTGCCAGCAGTTCCCCGGGACTAGACTACGAGCAGTACTTC
clone size: .; J gene: TRBJ1-3; V gene: TRBV29-1; D gene: TRBD1; CDR3 protein: CSVGDRGQGNTIYF; CDR3 DNA: TGCAGCGTTGGGGACAGGGGGCAAGGAAACACCATATATTTT
clone size: .; J gene: TRBJ2-3; V gene: TRBV7-3; D gene: TRBD2; CDR3 protein: CASSISGLAADTQYF; CDR3 DNA: TGTGCCAGCAGCATCTCGGGACTAGCTGCAGATACGCAGTATTTT
clone size: .; J gene: TRBJ1-2; V gene: TRBV7-2; D gene: .; CDR3 protein: CASSLTGLGYTF; CDR3 DNA: TGTGCCAGCAGCCTCACAGGGTTGGGCTACACCTTC
clone size: .; J gene: TRBJ2-1; V gene: TRBV6-1; D gene: .; CDR3 protein: CASSELVVSFAPWVF; CDR3 DNA: TGTGCCAGCAGTGAACTCGTTGTAAGTTTTGCTCCCTGGGTCTTC
clone size: .; J gene: TRBJ2-2; V gene: TRBV25-1; D gene: .; CDR3 protein: CASSAFQGTGELFF; CDR3 DNA: TGTGCCAGCAGTGCCTTCCAGGGCACCGGGGAGCTGTTTTTT
clone size: .; J gene: TRBJ2-1; V gene: TRBV6-1; D gene: TRBD1; CDR3 protein: CASSSRDRGGNEQFF; CDR3 DNA: TGTGCCAGCTCGAGCAGGGACAGGGGAGGGAATGAGCAGTTCTTC
clone size: .; J gene: TRBJ1-5; V gene: TRBV28; D gene: .; CDR3 protein: CASSLVATQHF; CDR3 DNA: TGTGCCAGCAGTTTAGTCGCTACTCAGCATTTT
clone size: .; J gene: TRBJ1-1; V gene: TRBV6-1; D gene: .; CDR3 protein: CASSPGQNTEAFF; CDR3 DNA: TGTGCCAGCAGTCCCGGACAGAACACTGAAGCTTTCTTT
clone size: .; J gene: TRBJ1-1; V gene: TRBV14; D gene: .; CDR3 protein: CASSQIMNTEAFF; CDR3 DNA: TGTGCCAGCAGTCAGATTATGAACACTGAAGCTTTCTTT
clone size: .; J gene: TRBJ2-2; V gene: TRBV20-1; D gene: .; CDR3 protein: CSASFTGELFF; CDR3 DNA: TGCAGTGCTAGTTTCACCGGGGAGCTGTTTTTT
clone size: .; J gene: TRBJ2-6; V gene: TRBV19; D gene: .; CDR3 protein: CASTPPRGRSGANVLTF; CDR3 DNA: TGTGCCAGTACCCCCCCTCGGGGGCGTTCAGGGGCCAACGTCCTGACTTTC
clone size: .; J gene: TRBJ2-2; V gene: TRBV4-1; D gene: .; CDR3 protein: CASSQGRANTGELFF; CDR3 DNA: TGCGCCAGCAGCCAGGGAAGGGCGAACACCGGGGAGCTGTTTTTT
clone size: .; J gene: TRBJ2-7; V gene: TRBV7-2; D gene: TRBD1; CDR3 protein: CASSLAGTGYSYEQYF; CDR3 DNA: TGTGCCAGCAGCTTAGCCGGGACAGGGTACTCCTACGAGCAGTACTTC
clone size: .; J gene: TRBJ1-5; V gene: TRBV6-6; D gene: TRBD1; CDR3 protein: CASSQDRHSQPQHF; CDR3 DNA: TGTGCCAGCAGCCAGGACAGGCACAGTCAGCCCCAGCATTTT
clone size: .; J gene: TRBJ2-3; V gene: TRBV15; D gene: .; CDR3 protein: CATSRLEDTQYF; CDR3 DNA: TGTGCCACCAGCAGACTAGAGGATACGCAGTATTTT
clone size: .; J gene: TRBJ2-7; V gene: TRBV5-1; D gene: .; CDR3 protein: CASGRRDGNYEQYF; CDR3 DNA: TGCGCCAGCGGCCGACGGGACGGAAACTACGAGCAGTACTTC
clone size: .; J gene: TRBJ1-2; V gene: TRBV15; D gene: .; CDR3 protein: CATSRVGYGTVGDF; CDR3 DNA: .
clone size: .; J gene: TRBJ1-1; V gene: TRBV5-6; D gene: .; CDR3 protein: CASSLLGGAREAFF; CDR3 DNA: TGTGCCAGCAGCTTGCTGGGGGGCGCGAGGGAAGCTTTCTTT
clone size: .; J gene: TRBJ2-7; V gene: TRBV30; D gene: TRBD1; CDR3 protein: CAWSEDRGGTGYF; CDR3 DNA: TGTGCCTGGAGTGAGGACAGGGGAGGTACGGGGTACTTC
clone size: .; J gene: TRBJ2-5; V gene: TRBV5-4; D gene: TRBD2; CDR3 protein: CASSQGGLAGGSETQYF; CDR3 DNA: TGTGCCAGCAGTCAAGGAGGGCTAGCGGGAGGATCGGAGACCCAGTACTTC
clone size: .; J gene: TRBJ1-4; V gene: TRBV6-1; D gene: TRBD1; CDR3 protein: CASSEYGQGVKLFF; CDR3 DNA: TGTGCCAGCAGTGAATACGGACAGGGAGTAAAACTGTTTTTT
clone size: .; J gene: TRBJ2-6; V gene: TRBV2; D gene: .; CDR3 protein: CASTDRGGSGANVLTF; CDR3 DNA: TGTGCCAGCACCGATAGGGGAGGTTCTGGGGCCAACGTCCTGACTTTC
clone size: .; J gene: TRBJ2-1; V gene: TRBV10-1; D gene: .; CDR3 protein: CASSVRDSIYNEQFF; CDR3 DNA: TGCGCCAGCAGTGTCCGGGACTCGATCTACAATGAGCAGTTCTTC
clone size: .; J gene: TRBJ1-4; V gene: TRBV27; D gene: .; CDR3 protein: CASSPDRGKVKLFF; CDR3 DNA: TGTGCCAGCAGCCCGGACAGAGGGAAGGTAAAACTGTTTTTT
clone size: .; J gene: TRBJ2-2; V gene: TRBV5-1; D gene: TRBD1; CDR3 protein: CASSSGTGGPGELFF; CDR3 DNA: TGCGCCAGCAGCTCAGGGACAGGGGGACCCGGGGAGCTGTTTTTT
clone size: .; J gene: TRBJ2-7; V gene: TRBV11-2; D gene: TRBD2; CDR3 protein: CASSLAFSGAYEQYF; CDR3 DNA: TGTGCCAGCAGCTTAGCTTTTAGCGGGGCCTACGAGCAGTACTTC
clone size: .; J gene: TRBJ2-7; V gene: TRBV20-1; D gene: .; CDR3 protein: CSGRGTEQYF; CDR3 DNA: TGCAGTGGTAGAGGGACCGAGCAGTACTTC
clone size: .; J gene: TRBJ2-2; V gene: TRBV7-3; D gene: .; CDR3 protein: CASSLTGGPVTGELFF; CDR3 DNA: TGTGCCAGCAGCTTAACGGGAGGACCCGTCACCGGGGAGCTGTTTTTT
clone size: .; J gene: TRBJ1-2; V gene: TRBV19; D gene: TRBD1; CDR3 protein: CASSIAPIRDSYGYTF; CDR3 DNA: TGTGCCAGTAGTATAGCCCCCATCCGGGACAGCTATGGCTACACCTTC
clone size: .; J gene: TRBJ2-2; V gene: TRBV5-1; D gene: .; CDR3 protein: CASLQGPPNTGELFF; CDR3 DNA: TGCGCCAGCCTTCAGGGGCCCCCAAACACCGGGGAGCTGTTTTTT
clone size: .; J gene: TRBJ1-2; V gene: TRBV7-9; D gene: .; CDR3 protein: CASSLEVLSGYTF; CDR3 DNA: TGTGCCAGCAGCTTAGAGGTTTTGAGTGGCTACACCTTC
clone size: .; J gene: TRBJ2-7; V gene: TRBV2; D gene: TRBD1; CDR3 protein: CASSGFGTGLYEQYF; CDR3 DNA: TGTGCCAGCAGTGGATTCGGGACAGGGCTCTACGAGCAGTACTTC
clone size: .; J gene: TRBJ1-2; V gene: TRBV7-2; D gene: .; CDR3 protein: CASSLGQLYGYTF; CDR3 DNA: TGTGCCAGCAGCTTAGGGCAGCTCTATGGCTACACCTTC